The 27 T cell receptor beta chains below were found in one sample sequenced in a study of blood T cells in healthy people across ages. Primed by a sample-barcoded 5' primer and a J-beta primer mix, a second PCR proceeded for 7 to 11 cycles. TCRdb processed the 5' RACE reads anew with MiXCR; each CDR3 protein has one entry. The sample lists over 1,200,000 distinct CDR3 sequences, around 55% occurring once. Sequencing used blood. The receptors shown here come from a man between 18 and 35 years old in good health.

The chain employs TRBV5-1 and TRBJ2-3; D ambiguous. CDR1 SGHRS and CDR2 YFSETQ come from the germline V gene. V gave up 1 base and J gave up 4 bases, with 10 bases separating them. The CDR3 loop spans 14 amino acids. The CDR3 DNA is TGCGCCAGCAGCTTGATATCTAGGGCAGATACGCAGTATTTT. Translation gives CASSLISRADTQYF.

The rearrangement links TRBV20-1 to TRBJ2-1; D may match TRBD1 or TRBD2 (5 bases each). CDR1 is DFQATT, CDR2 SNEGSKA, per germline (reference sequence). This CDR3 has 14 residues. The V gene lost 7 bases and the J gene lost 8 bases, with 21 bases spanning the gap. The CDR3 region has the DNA TGCAGTGTTACGGACACCCCGGGGAACGATGAGCAGTTCTTC. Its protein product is CSVTDTPGNDEQFF.

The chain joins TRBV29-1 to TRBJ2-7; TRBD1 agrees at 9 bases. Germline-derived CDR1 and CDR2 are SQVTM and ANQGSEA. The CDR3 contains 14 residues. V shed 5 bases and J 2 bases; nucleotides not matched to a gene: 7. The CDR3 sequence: CSVTGQGLPYEQYF. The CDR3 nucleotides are TGCAGCGTTACCGGACAGGGGCTTCCCTACGAGCAGTACTTC.

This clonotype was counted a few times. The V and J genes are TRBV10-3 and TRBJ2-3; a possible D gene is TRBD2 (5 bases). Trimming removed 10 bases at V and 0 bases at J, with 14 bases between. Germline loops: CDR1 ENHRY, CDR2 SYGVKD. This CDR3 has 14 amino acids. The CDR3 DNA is TGTGCCACCTCCGCGGGCCCTAGCACAGATACGCAGTATTTT. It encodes CATSAGPSTDTQYF.

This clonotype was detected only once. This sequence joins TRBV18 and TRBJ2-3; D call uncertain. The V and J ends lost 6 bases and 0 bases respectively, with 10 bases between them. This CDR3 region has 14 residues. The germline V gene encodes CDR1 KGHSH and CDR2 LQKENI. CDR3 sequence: CASSIDSSTDTQYF. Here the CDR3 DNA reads TGTGCCAGCTCCATAGATTCTAGCACAGATACGCAGTATTTT.

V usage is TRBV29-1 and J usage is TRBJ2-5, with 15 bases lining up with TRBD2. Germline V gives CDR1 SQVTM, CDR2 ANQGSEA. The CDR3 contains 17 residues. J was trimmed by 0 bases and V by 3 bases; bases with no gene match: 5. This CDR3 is CSVEGTSGGPHQETQYF. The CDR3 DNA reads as TGCAGCGTTGAGGGGACTAGCGGGGGGCCCCACCAAGAGACCCAGTACTTC.

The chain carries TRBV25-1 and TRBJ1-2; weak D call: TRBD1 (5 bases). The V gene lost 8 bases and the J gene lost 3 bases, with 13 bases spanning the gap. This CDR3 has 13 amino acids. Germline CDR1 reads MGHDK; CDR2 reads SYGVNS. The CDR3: CASLGGGYYGYTF. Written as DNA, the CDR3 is TGTGCCAGCTTGGGGGGGGGGTACTATGGCTACACCTTC.

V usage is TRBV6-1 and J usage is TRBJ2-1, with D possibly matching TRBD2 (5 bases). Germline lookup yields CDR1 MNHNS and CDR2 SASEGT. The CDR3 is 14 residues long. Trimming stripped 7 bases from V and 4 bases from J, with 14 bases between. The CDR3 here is CASTDRGRYNEQFF. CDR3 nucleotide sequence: TGTGCCAGCACCGACCGGGGTCGGTACAATGAGCAGTTCTTC.

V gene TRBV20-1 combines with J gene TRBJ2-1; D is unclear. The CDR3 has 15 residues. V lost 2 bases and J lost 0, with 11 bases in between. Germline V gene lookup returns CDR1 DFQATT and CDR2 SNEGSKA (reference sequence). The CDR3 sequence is CSARYTLSSYNEQFF. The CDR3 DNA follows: TGCAGTGCTAGATACACACTCAGCTCCTACAATGAGCAGTTCTTC.

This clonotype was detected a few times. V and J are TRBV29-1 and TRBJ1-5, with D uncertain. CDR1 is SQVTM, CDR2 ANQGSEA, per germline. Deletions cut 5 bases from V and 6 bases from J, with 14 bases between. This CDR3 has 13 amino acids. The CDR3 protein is CSVSARVGQPQHF. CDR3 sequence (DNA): TGCAGCGTTTCGGCCCGTGTTGGTCAGCCCCAGCATTTT.

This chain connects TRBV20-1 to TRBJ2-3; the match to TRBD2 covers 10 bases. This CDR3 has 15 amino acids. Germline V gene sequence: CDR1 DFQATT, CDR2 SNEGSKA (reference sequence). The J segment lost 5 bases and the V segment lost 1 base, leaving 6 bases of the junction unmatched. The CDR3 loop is CSARGAGGLGDTQYF. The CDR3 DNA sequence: TGCAGTGCTAGAGGAGCGGGGGGGTTAGGAGATACGCAGTATTTT.

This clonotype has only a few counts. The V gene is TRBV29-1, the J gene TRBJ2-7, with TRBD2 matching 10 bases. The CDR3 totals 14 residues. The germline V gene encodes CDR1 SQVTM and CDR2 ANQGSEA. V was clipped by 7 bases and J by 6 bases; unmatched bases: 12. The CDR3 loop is CSAVGWTSGGEQYF. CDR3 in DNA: TGCAGCGCAGTCGGGTGGACTAGCGGCGGCGAGCAGTACTTC.

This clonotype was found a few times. CDR3 DNA: TGTGCCGCGGACGGCCTCATACCCCTCCACTTT. Protein product: CAADGLIPLHF. This rearrangement joins TRBV30 to TRBJ1-6; D is unresolved. The CDR3 is made up of 11 amino acids. V lost 8 bases and J 12 bases, leaving 14 bases between the germline ends. From germline, CDR1 is GTSNPN and CDR2 SVGIG (reference sequence).

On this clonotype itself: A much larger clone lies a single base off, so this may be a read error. CDR3 protein: CASSHGANILTF. CDR3 nucleotide sequence: TGTGCCAGCTCTCATGGGGCCAACATCCTGACTTTC. The chain recombines TRBV3-1 with TRBJ2-6; D is possibly TRBD1 (5 bases). CDR3 size: 12 residues. Germline CDR1 reads LGHDT; CDR2 reads YNNKEL (reference sequence).

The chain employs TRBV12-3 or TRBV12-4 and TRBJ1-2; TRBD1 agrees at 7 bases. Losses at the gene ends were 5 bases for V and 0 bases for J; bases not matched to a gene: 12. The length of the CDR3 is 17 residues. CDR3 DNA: TGTGCCAGCAGTACCCGGGACAGCCATTTTCCTAACTATGGCTACACCTTC. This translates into CASSTRDSHFPNYGYTF.

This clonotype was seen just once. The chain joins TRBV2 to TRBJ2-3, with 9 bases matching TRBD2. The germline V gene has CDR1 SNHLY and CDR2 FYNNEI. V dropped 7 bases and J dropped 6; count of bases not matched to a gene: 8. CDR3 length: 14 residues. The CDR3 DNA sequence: TGTGCCAGCACCCTGGCGGGGGGGCCGGATACGCAGTATTTT. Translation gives CASTLAGGPDTQYF.

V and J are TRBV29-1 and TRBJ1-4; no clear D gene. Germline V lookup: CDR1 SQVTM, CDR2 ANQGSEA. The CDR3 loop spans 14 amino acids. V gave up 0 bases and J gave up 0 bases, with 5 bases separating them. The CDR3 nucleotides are TGCAGCGTTGAAGATGGCGCAACTAATGAAAAACTGTTTTTT. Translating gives CSVEDGATNEKLFF.

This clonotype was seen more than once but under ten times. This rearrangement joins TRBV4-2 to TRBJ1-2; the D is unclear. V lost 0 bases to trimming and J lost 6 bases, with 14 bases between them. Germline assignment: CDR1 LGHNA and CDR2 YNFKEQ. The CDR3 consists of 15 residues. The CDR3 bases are TGTGCCAGCAGCCAAGATCATCCGGGAATCCATGGCTACACCTTC. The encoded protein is CASSQDHPGIHGYTF.

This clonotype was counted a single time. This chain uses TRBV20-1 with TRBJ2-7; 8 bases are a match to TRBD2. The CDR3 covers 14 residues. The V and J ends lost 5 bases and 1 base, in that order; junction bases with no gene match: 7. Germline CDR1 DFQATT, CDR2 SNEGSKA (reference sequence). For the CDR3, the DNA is TGCAGTGCTCTACTAGCGGCGAATTCCTACGAGCAGTACTTC. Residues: CSALLAANSYEQYF.

The CDR3 DNA sequence: TGTGCCAGCAGCCCGCGGGACAGGATCGGTGGTTGGGATGAGCAGTTCTTC. Its translation: CASSPRDRIGGWDEQFF. The chain employs TRBV7-9 and TRBJ2-1; 8 nucleotides line up with TRBD1. Unmatched junction bases numbered 17, after V lost 5 bases and J lost 8 bases. Germline values: CDR1 SEHNR, CDR2 FQNEAQ (reference sequence). This CDR3 spans 17 amino acids.

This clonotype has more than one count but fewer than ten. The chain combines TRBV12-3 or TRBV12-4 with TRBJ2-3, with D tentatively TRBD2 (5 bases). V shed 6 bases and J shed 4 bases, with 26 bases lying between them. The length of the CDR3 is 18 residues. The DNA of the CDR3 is TGTGCCAGCAGACCCGGGGTGAACGGGATAGAAGTGGCAGATACGCAGTATTTT. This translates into CASRPGVNGIEVADTQYF.

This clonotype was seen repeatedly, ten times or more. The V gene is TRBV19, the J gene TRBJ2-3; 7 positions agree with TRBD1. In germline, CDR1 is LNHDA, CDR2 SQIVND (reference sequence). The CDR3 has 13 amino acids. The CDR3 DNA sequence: TGTACCACCAGGGGGACAAGCACAGATACGCAGTATTTT. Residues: CTTRGTSTDTQYF.

CDR3 amino acids: CASSGSRREDINEQFF. The CDR3 coding sequence is TGTGCCAGCAGCGGATCAAGGAGGGAGGACATCAATGAGCAGTTCTTC. V usage is TRBV11-2 and J usage is TRBJ2-1, with a tentative D call TRBD2 (6 bases). The V end lost 5 bases, the J end lost 6 bases, and 20 bases lay between the germline ends. The CDR3 length is 16 residues. Germline V gives CDR1 SGHAT, CDR2 FQNNGV. Full variable domain (missing parts from reference TRBV11-2 and TRBJ2-1): EAGVAQSPRYKIIEKRQSVAFWCNPISGHATLYWYQQILGQGPKLLIQFQNNGVVDDSQLPKDRFSAERLKGVDSTLKIQPAKLEDSAVYLCASSGSRREDINEQFFGPGTRLTVL.

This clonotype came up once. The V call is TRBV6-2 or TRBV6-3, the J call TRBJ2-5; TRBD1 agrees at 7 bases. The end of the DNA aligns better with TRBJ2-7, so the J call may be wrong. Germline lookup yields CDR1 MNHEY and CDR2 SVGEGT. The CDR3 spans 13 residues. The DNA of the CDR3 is TGTGCCAGCAGTTACCCTGCAGGGGGCGAGCAGTACTTC. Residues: CASSYPAGGEQYF.

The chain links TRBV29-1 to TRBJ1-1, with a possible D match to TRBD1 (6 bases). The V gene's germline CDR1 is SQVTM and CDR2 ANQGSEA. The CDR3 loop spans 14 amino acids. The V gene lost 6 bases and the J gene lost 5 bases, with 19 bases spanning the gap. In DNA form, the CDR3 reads TGCAGCGTGCAGCGGGACATACGAGTGACTGAAGCTTTCTTT. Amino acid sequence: CSVQRDIRVTEAFF.

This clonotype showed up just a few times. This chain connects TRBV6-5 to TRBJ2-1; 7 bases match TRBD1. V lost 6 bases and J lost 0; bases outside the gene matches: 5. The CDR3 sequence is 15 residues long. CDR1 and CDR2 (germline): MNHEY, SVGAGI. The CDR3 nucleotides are TGTGCCAGCAGCCCCGGACAGGACTCCTACAATGAGCAGTTCTTC. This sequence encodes CASSPGQDSYNEQFF.

CDR3 amino acids: CASSTGLNAYEQYF. For the CDR3, the DNA is TGTGCCAGCTCGACAGGGTTAAATGCATACGAGCAGTACTTC. The chain employs TRBV18 and TRBJ2-7; 7 nucleotides line up with TRBD1. This CDR3 region has 14 residues. CDR1 and CDR2 (germline): KGHSH, LQKENI. Germline trimming cut 6 bases from V and 4 bases from J; bases unmatched to any gene: 9.